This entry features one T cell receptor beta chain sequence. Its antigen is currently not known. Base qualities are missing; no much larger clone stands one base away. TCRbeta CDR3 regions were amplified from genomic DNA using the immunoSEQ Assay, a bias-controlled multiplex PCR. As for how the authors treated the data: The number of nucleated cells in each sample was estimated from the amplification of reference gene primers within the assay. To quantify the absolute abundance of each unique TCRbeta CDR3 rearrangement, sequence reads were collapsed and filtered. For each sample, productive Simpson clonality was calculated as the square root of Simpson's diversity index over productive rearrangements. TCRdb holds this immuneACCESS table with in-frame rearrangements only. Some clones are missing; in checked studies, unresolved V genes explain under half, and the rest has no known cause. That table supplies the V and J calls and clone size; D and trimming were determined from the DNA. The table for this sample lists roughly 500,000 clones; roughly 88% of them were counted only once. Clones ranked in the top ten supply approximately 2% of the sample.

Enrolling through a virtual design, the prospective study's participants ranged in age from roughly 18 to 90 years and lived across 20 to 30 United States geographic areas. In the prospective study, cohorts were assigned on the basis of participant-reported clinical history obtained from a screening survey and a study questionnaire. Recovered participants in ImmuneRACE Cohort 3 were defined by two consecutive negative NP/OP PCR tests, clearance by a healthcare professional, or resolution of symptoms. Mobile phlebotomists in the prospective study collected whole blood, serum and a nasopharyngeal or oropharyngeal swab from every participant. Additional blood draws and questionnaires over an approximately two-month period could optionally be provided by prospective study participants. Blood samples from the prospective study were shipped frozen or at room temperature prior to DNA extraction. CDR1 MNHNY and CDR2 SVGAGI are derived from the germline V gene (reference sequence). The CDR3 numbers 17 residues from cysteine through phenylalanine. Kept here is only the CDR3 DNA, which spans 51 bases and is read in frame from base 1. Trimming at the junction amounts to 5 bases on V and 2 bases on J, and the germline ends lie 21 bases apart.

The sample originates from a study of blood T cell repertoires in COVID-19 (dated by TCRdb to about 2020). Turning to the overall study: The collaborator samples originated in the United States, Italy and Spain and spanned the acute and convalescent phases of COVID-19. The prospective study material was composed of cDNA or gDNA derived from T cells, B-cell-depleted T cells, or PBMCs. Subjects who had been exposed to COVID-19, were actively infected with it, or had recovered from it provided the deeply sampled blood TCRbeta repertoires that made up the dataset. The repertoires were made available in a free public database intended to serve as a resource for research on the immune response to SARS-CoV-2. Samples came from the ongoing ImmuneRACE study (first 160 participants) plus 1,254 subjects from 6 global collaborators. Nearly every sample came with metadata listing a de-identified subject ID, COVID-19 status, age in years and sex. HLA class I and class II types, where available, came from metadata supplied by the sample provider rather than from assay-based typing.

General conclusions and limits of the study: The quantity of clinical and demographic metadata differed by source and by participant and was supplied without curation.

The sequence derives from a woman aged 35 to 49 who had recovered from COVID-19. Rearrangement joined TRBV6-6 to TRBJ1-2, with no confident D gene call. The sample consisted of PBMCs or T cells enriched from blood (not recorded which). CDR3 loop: CASSPSAFIGPNYGYTF. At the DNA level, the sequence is TGTGCCAGCAGTCCTAGCGCTTTTATTGGTCCAAACTATGGCTACACCTTC.